This TCR beta chain comes out of a study of cytomegalovirus exposure and HLA in healthy donors. Looking at the study overall: Unique TCRs from HLA-typed donors, 70 million to 85 million of them, were held in an early data release. Findings and caveats of the study: The study listed about 150 cytomegalovirus-associated TCR beta chains.

Comment on this clone: What it binds is not known.

Germline trimming cut 0 bases from V and 6 bases from J; bases unmatched to any gene: 6. The CDR3 is 15 amino acids. Per germline, CDR1 MGHRA and CDR2 YSYEKL. A multiplex PCR was run with 60 Vbeta primers and 13 Jbeta primers. The method was immunoSEQ multiplex PCR; TCRdb's version includes in-frame clones alone and lacks a portion of them. The table lists some 170,000 clones, approximately 80% of them singletons. Source material: PBMCs. The clonotype originates from a young man in good health and CMV-seropositive. V and J are TRBV4-1 and TRBJ1-1, with TRBD1 matching over 8 bases. This CDR3 reads CASSQDRGRTPEAFF. Here the CDR3 DNA reads TGCGCCAGCAGCCAAGACAGGGGGCGCACCCCTGAAGCTTTCTTT.